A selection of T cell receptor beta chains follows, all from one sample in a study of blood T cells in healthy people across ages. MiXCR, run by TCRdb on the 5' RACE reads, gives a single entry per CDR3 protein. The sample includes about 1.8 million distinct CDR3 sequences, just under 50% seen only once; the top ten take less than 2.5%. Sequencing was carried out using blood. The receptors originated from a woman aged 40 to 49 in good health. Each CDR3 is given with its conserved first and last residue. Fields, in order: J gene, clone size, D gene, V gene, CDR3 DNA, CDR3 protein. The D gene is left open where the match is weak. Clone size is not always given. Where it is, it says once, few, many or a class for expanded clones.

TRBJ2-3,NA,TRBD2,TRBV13,TGTGCCAGCAGCTTACGTTTTTTCGGCGGGGGGGCGGGAGATACGCAGTATTTT,CASSLRFFGGGAGDTQYF
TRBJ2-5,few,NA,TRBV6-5,TGTGCCAGCAGTAGGCTGCTCCTACAAGAGACCCAGTACTTC,CASSRLLLQETQYF
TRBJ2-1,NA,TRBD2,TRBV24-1,TGTGCCACGGGACTAGATTCCAATGAGCAGTTCTTC,CATGLDSNEQFF
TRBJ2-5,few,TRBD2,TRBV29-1,TGCAGCGTCGTCCGACAGCGGGGGGCAGTGGAAGAGACCCAGTACTTC,CSVVRQRGAVEETQYF
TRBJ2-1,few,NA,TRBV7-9,TGTGCCAGCAGCTTAGACCTCCCAGATGAGCAGTTCTTC,CASSLDLPDEQFF
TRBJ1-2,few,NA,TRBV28,TGTGCCGCCAGCAGTTGGGAAGATGGCTACACCTTC,CAASSWEDGYTF
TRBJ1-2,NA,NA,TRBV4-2,TGTGCCAGCAGCCAAGGGGTAGCAGGCGCTAACTATGGCTACACCTTC,CASSQGVAGANYGYTF
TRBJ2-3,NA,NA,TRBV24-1,TGTGCCACCAGTGAAGTCGGGGGAAAGGGAGATACGCAGTATTTT,CATSEVGGKGDTQYF
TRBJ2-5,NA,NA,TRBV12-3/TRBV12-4,TGTGCCAGCAGTTTAGTGCCCCTCTCGGCAGGGGTAGGTGAGACCCAGTACTTC,CASSLVPLSAGVGETQYF
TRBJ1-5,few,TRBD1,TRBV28,TGTGCCAGCAGTTCCGACAGGGGAAGGGATCAGCCCCAGCATTTT,CASSSDRGRDQPQHF
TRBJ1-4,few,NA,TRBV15,TGTGCCACCAGGAGACAGGCAACTCCAACTAATGAAAAACTGTTTTTT,CATRRQATPTNEKLFF
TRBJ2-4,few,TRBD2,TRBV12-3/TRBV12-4,TGTGCCAGCAGTCAGCGGGGGTTAGCCAAAAACATTCAGTACTTC,CASSQRGLAKNIQYF
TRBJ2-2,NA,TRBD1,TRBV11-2,TGTGCCAGCAGCCATTCCGGGCTACCAGGGGGGCTGTTTTTT,CASSHSGLPGGLFF
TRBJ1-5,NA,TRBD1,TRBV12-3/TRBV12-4,TGTGCCAGCAGTTTAGATCTGACAGGGAATCAGCCCCAGCATTTT,CASSLDLTGNQPQHF
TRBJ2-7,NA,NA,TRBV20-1,TGCAGTGCTAGGAACGCGGCCGGTGTGGGCTCCGAGCAGTACTTC,CSARNAAGVGSEQYF
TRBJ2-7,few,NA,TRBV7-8,TGTGCCAGCAGCCCAGGAGGTCCATACTACGAGCAGTACTTC,CASSPGGPYYEQYF
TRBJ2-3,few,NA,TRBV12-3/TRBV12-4,TGTGCCAGCAGTCCCCGGACGGGGTTGGGCACAGATACGCAATATTTT,CASSPRTGLGTDTQYF
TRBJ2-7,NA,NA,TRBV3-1,TGTGCCAGCAGCCAAAGGGACCCGCCCTACGAGCAGTACTTC,CASSQRDPPYEQYF
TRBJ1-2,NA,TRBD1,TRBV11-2,TGTGCCAGCAGCTACCCCGGGACAGCCTATGGCTACACCTTC,CASSYPGTAYGYTF
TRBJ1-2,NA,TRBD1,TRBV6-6,TGTGCCAGCATCCTCCAGGGGGCAGGCCTAACTAACTATGGCTACACCTTC,CASILQGAGLTNYGYTF
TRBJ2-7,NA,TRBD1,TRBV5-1,TGCGCCAGCGGACCGGGACAGGGAACCGATCCGACCTACGAGCAGTACTTC,CASGPGQGTDPTYEQYF
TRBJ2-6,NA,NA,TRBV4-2,TGTGCCAGCAGCCGAGATCTGGGGGTCTCTGGGGCCAACGTCCTGACTTTC,CASSRDLGVSGANVLTF
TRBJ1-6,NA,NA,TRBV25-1,TGTGCCAGCAGTGAATCAGGGAGGACCTATAATTCACCCCTCCACTTT,CASSESGRTYNSPLHF
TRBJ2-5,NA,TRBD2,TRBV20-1,TGCAGTGCTCGACCGCCGACTAGCGGCCAAGAGACCCAGTACTTC,CSARPPTSGQETQYF